This is a list of T cell receptor beta chains from one sample in a study of blood T cells in healthy people across ages. MiXCR, applied by TCRdb to the 5' RACE reads, yields one record per CDR3 protein. This table holds about 670,000 distinct CDR3 sequences, 40% to 50% found once. Sequenced input: blood. These receptors were taken from an elderly man in good health. CDR3s include the opening cysteine and the closing phenylalanine or tryptophan. The D gene is left open where the match is weak. The listing skips clone size in some rows; elsewhere it reads once, few, many or a size class.

j_gene: TRBJ2-7
d_gene: NA
abundance: once
len: 16
v_gene: TRBV28
CDR3aa: CASSPLTVMSSYEQYF
CDR3nt: TGTGCCAGCAGTCCCCTGACAGTGATGAGCTCCTACGAGCAGTACTTC

j_gene: TRBJ1-5
d_gene: TRBD1
abundance: once
len: 16
v_gene: TRBV7-2
CDR3aa: CASSPTDRGLGQPQHF
CDR3nt: TGTGCCAGCAGCCCGACGGACAGGGGGCTCGGTCAGCCCCAGCATTTT

j_gene: TRBJ2-7
d_gene: TRBD1
abundance: few
len: 16
v_gene: TRBV28
CDR3aa: CASSFGGTGWIYEQYF
CDR3nt: TGTGCCAGCAGTTTTGGGGGGACAGGGTGGATCTACGAGCAGTACTTC

j_gene: TRBJ2-3
d_gene: NA
abundance: few
len: 13
v_gene: TRBV20-1
CDR3aa: CTSQRTSTDTQYF
CDR3nt: TGCACCTCACAGCGGACAAGCACAGATACGCAGTATTTT

j_gene: TRBJ2-4
d_gene: NA
abundance: NA
len: 14
v_gene: TRBV7-6
CDR3aa: CASSLAPGVGEQYF
CDR3nt: TGTGCCAGCAGCTTAGCCCCGGGGGTGGGGGAGCAGTACTTC

j_gene: TRBJ2-7
d_gene: NA
abundance: NA
len: 15
v_gene: TRBV28
CDR3aa: CASSPARGPSYEQYF
CDR3nt: TGTGCCAGCAGTCCCGCCAGGGGCCCCTCCTACGAGCAGTACTTC

j_gene: TRBJ2-1
d_gene: TRBD1
abundance: few
len: 15
v_gene: TRBV3-1
CDR3aa: CASSHEGQGLMKQFF
CDR3nt: TGTGCCAGCAGCCATGAGGGACAGGGATTAATGAAGCAGTTCTTC

j_gene: TRBJ2-3
d_gene: NA
abundance: few
len: 15
v_gene: TRBV28
CDR3aa: CASRWGGQGTDTQYF
CDR3nt: TGTGCCAGCAGGTGGGGCGGGCAAGGCACAGATACGCAGTATTTT

j_gene: TRBJ2-3
d_gene: NA
abundance: few
len: 15
v_gene: TRBV4-1
CDR3aa: CASSQVVTRTDTQYF
CDR3nt: TGCGCCAGCAGCCAAGTGGTCACCCGCACAGATACGCAGTATTTT

j_gene: TRBJ1-2
d_gene: TRBD1
abundance: NA
len: 16
v_gene: TRBV20-1
CDR3aa: CSATLGVGTGVYGYTF
CDR3nt: TGCAGTGCTACGTTAGGTGTCGGGACAGGGGTATATGGCTACACCTTC

j_gene: TRBJ1-1
d_gene: TRBD1
abundance: few
len: 14
v_gene: TRBV7-2
CDR3aa: CASSGQGTGTEAFF
CDR3nt: TGTGCCAGCAGCGGACAGGGAACTGGCACTGAAGCTTTCTTT

j_gene: TRBJ2-1
d_gene: NA
abundance: NA
len: 14
v_gene: TRBV4-2
CDR3aa: CASSHRGREEEQFF
CDR3nt: TGTGCCAGCAGCCATCGCGGAAGGGAAGAGGAGCAGTTCTTC

j_gene: TRBJ2-2
d_gene: NA
abundance: NA
len: 15
v_gene: TRBV6-1
CDR3aa: CASRPETGLPGELFF
CDR3nt: TGTGCCAGCAGGCCCGAGACGGGTTTGCCCGGGGAGCTGTTTTTT

j_gene: TRBJ2-4
d_gene: NA
abundance: few
len: 16
v_gene: TRBV24-1
CDR3aa: CATSDSYGGAKNIQYF
CDR3nt: TGTGCCACCAGTGATTCCTACGGGGGAGCCAAAAACATTCAGTACTTC

j_gene: TRBJ2-4
d_gene: NA
abundance: few
len: 16
v_gene: TRBV20-1
CDR3aa: CSASQGGPLTKNIQYF
CDR3nt: TGCAGTGCTAGTCAGGGCGGACCTCTCACCAAAAACATTCAGTACTTC

j_gene: TRBJ1-2
d_gene: NA
abundance: few
len: 15
v_gene: TRBV27
CDR3aa: CASSLKPDYQRGYTF
CDR3nt: TGTGCCAGCAGTTTAAAGCCTGACTATCAACGGGGCTACACCTTC

j_gene: TRBJ1-2
d_gene: NA
abundance: NA
len: 15
v_gene: TRBV4-2
CDR3aa: CASSQDLGGGYGYTF
CDR3nt: TGTGCCAGCAGCCAAGATCTTGGAGGGGGCTATGGCTACACCTTC

j_gene: TRBJ2-5
d_gene: TRBD2
abundance: NA
len: 17
v_gene: TRBV12-3/TRBV12-4
CDR3aa: CASSSSRTSGRFNEQYF
CDR3nt: TGTGCCAGCAGCTCAAGCCGGACTAGCGGGAGGTTCAATGAGCAGTACTTC

j_gene: TRBJ2-7
d_gene: NA
abundance: NA
len: 15
v_gene: TRBV5-1
CDR3aa: CASSTGPSEIYEQYF
CDR3nt: TGCGCCAGCAGCACCGGCCCCAGCGAAATCTACGAGCAGTACTTC

j_gene: TRBJ1-1
d_gene: NA
abundance: NA
len: 16
v_gene: TRBV30
CDR3aa: CAWSDPPGTGGTEAFF
CDR3nt: TGTGCTTGGAGTGACCCTCCTGGGACCGGGGGCACTGAAGCTTTCTTT

j_gene: TRBJ2-7
d_gene: TRBD1
abundance: many
len: 15
v_gene: TRBV20-1
CDR3aa: CSAEERQGAAYEQYF
CDR3nt: TGCAGTGCTGAGGAAAGACAGGGGGCGGCCTACGAGCAGTACTTC

j_gene: TRBJ1-6
d_gene: TRBD1
abundance: few
len: 17
v_gene: TRBV5-1
CDR3aa: CASSLDSLRDRVSPLHF
CDR3nt: TGCGCCAGCAGCTTGGACAGCCTGCGGGACAGGGTTTCACCCCTCCACTTT

j_gene: TRBJ2-5
d_gene: NA
abundance: NA
len: 12
v_gene: TRBV3-1
CDR3aa: CASSRSSETQYF
CDR3nt: TGTGCCAGCAGCCGTAGTTCCGAGACCCAGTACTTC

j_gene: TRBJ1-2
d_gene: NA
abundance: NA
len: 15
v_gene: TRBV7-2
CDR3aa: CAGSPRPQEDYGYTF
CDR3nt: TGTGCCGGCAGCCCCCGGCCCCAAGAGGACTATGGCTACACCTTC

j_gene: TRBJ1-4
d_gene: NA
abundance: NA
len: 14
v_gene: TRBV6-2/TRBV6-3
CDR3aa: CASTTGTPKEKLFF
CDR3nt: TGTGCCAGCACCACCGGGACTCCGAAGGAAAAACTGTTTTTT

j_gene: TRBJ2-1
d_gene: TRBD1
abundance: NA
len: 14
v_gene: TRBV27
CDR3aa: CASSLRQGVYEQFF
CDR3nt: TGTGCCAGCAGTCTACGACAGGGGGTCTACGAGCAGTTCTTC

j_gene: TRBJ2-2
d_gene: TRBD2
abundance: NA
len: 15
v_gene: TRBV3-1
CDR3aa: CASSQLAGSSEELFF
CDR3nt: TGTGCCAGCAGCCAACTAGCGGGGTCTAGTGAGGAGCTGTTTTTT

j_gene: TRBJ1-5
d_gene: NA
abundance: NA
len: 17
v_gene: TRBV21-1
CDR3aa: CASRRTESEDSNQPQHF
CDR3nt: TGTGCCAGCAGACGGACCGAGAGCGAAGATAGCAATCAGCCCCAGCATTTT

j_gene: TRBJ2-5
d_gene: TRBD2
abundance: few
len: 15
v_gene: TRBV6-5
CDR3aa: CASSQTSVPQETQYF
CDR3nt: TGTGCCAGCAGTCAGACTAGCGTCCCCCAAGAGACCCAGTACTTC

j_gene: TRBJ1-1
d_gene: NA
abundance: NA
len: 15
v_gene: TRBV7-8
CDR3aa: CASSSLRGIYTEAFF
CDR3nt: TGTGCCAGCAGCTCTCTAAGGGGGATCTACACTGAAGCTTTCTTT

j_gene: TRBJ2-7
d_gene: NA
abundance: few
len: 14
v_gene: TRBV19
CDR3aa: CASSPAGLSYEQYF
CDR3nt: TGTGCCAGTAGCCCTGCTGGGCTTTCCTACGAGCAGTACTTC

j_gene: TRBJ2-7
d_gene: NA
abundance: NA
len: 15
v_gene: TRBV4-2
CDR3aa: CASSQGTDVTYEQYF
CDR3nt: TGTGCCAGCAGCCAAGGGACAGACGTGACCTACGAGCAGTACTTC